This TCR beta chain originates from a study of control samples from healthy donors and cancer patients. Generated by immunoSEQ multiplex PCR, the TCRdb table keeps only in-frame clones and is missing some. The table has about 160,000 clones, roughly 90% seen once. Germline V lookup: CDR1 MDHEN, CDR2 SYDVKM. The CDR3 loop spans 16 amino acids. The ends lost 10 bases at V and 4 bases at J; junction bases unmatched: 13. The chain employs TRBV28 and TRBJ2-2; 9 positions agree with TRBD1. Sequencing was performed on blood. This TCR derives from a man between 25 and 39 years old in good health. This CDR3 is CATSLGGQGFTGELFF. In DNA, the CDR3 is TGTGCCACGTCCCTAGGGGGACAGGGCTTCACCGGGGAGCTGTTTTTT.